This T cell receptor beta chain was sequenced for a study of CD8+ T cells in alopecia areata listed by TCRdb under 2018. For the wider study: Treated patients were enrolled in an open-label pilot trial of oral tofacitinib at 5 to 10 mg twice daily for moderate-to-severe alopecia areata. Tofacitinib was administered for 6 to 18 months, and 6 months of follow-up off drug were then conducted to assess delayed response and recurrence. In treated patients, disease severity was measured using the SALT score, which gives the percentage of scalp surface area affected. The study used high-throughput TCRbeta sequencing to examine T cell clonal expansion in alopecia areata, in both the C3H/HeJ mouse model and human patients. Scalp tissue and sorted CD4+ and CD8+ peripheral blood T cells from patchy and totalis/universalis alopecia areata patients and from healthy controls were covered by human TCRbeta sequencing. Biopsies were taken from tofacitinib-treated patients at baseline and again at 4 and 24 weeks into treatment, and several of those patients also had a later scalp biopsy. Scalp clonality was compared across normal scalp (n=4), patchy alopecia areata scalp (n=8), and alopecia totalis/universalis scalp (n=8). RNA was obtained with the PAXgene miRNA kit for fixed scalp, the miRNeasy kit for PBMCs, and the RNeasy kit for mouse skin. immunoSEQ multiplex PCR using 35 Vbeta forward primers and 13 Jbeta reverse primers was used to amplify TCRbeta CDR3 regions. Overall study results and their limits: Lesional scalp, especially in alopecia totalis/universalis, showed higher clonality and more expanded CD8+ clones than normal scalp, suggesting antigenic drive. Resident alphabeta T cells in normal human skin are also sequenced, complicating scalp TCR repertoire analysis, unlike mouse skin dominated by gammadelta T cells. During tofacitinib treatment, many expanded lesional clones remained in scalp and blood, and this persistence may partly explain relapse after treatment is stopped. Shared TCR sequences between patients were less evident than in mice, which may be partly attributable to HLA diversity in the patient population. Tofacitinib significantly decreased scalp clonality and the number of expanded CD8+ clones among the top 100 scalp clones. Because the treated cohort was small and included a single nonresponder, larger studies are needed to assess links between baseline CD8+ expansion and response.

The sample's time point, from its label and the paper: around 24 weeks on oral tofacitinib. Taken with the paper, the label for treatment or condition translates to: oral pan-JAK inhibitor, 5-10 mg twice daily. Lesional scalp punch biopsies and peripheral blood were obtained from alopecia areata patients. After PBMCs were isolated by density centrifugation and stained for CD3, CD4 and CD8, a FACSAria was used to sort CD4+ and CD8+ T cells. About this clone itself: What antigen it recognizes has not been identified. It has no much larger one-base neighbor in the sample; base qualities were not kept.

Preparation of the library involved the immunoSEQ multiplex PCR assay. For TCR sequencing, RNA was extracted from every sample and reverse transcribed into cDNA to serve as template. SuperScript III was used to make first-strand cDNA, primed with a 2:1 mix of oligo-dT and random hexamers. A synthetic immune receptor repertoire was used to assess amplification bias, and residual bias was removed computationally. From the authors' description of their analysis: Raw reads were preprocessed for error removal, and CDR3 was defined according to IMGT conventions as running from the conserved cysteine to phenylalanine. Clonality was computed by normalizing Shannon entropy by log2 of the number of productive unique TCRs and subtracting the result from 1. Whether scalp clones were CD4 or CD8 was inferred by matching scalp TCRbeta sequences against CD4 and CD8 repertoires sorted from blood. Here the immuneACCESS table is served through TCRdb, limited to in-frame sequences with V and J called. Missing clones are a known gap in these copies; in checked studies unresolved V genes cover under half, and the rest lacks a known reason. The D gene and trimming were derived from the DNA, and the V and J assignments and clone size from that table. This sample is represented by 110,000 or so clones; approximately 55% of them were singletons. The top ten hold 3% to 4% of the sample.

At the junction V is shortened by 9 bases and J by 4 bases; bases outside the gene matches: 11. Reading the germline V gene gives CDR1 MGHRA and CDR2 YSYEKL. The CDR3, cysteine through phenylalanine, is 14 amino acids long. The only DNA kept is the CDR3, 42 bases in frame from the first base. The TCR comes from a human donor with alopecia areata. This chain is built from TRBV4-1 and TRBJ2-7, with 8 junctional bases fitting TRBD1. The sample in question was CD4+ T cells sorted from blood, obtained at week 24, from a patient treated with tofacitinib. CDR3 loop: CARRDRGYPYEQYF. In nucleotides, the sequence is TGCGCCAGGAGAGACAGGGGTTATCCATACGAGCAGTACTTC.